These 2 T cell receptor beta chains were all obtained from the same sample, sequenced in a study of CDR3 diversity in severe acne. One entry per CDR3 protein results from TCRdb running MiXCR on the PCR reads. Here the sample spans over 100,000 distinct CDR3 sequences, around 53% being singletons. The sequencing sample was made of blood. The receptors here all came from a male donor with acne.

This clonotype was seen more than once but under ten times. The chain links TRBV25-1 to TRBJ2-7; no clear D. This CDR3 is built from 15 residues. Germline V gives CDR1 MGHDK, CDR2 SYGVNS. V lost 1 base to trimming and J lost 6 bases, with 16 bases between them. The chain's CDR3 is CASSEFERAWGEQYF. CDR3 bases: TGTGCCAGCAGTGAATTCGAAAGAGCATGGGGCGAGCAGTACTTC.

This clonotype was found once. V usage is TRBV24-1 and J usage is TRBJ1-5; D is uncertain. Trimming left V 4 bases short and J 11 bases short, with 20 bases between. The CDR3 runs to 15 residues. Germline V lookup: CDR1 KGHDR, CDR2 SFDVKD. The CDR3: CATSDRNTRGETQHF. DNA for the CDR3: TGTGCCACCAGTGACAGGAACACCCGTGGAGAGACCCAGCATTTT.